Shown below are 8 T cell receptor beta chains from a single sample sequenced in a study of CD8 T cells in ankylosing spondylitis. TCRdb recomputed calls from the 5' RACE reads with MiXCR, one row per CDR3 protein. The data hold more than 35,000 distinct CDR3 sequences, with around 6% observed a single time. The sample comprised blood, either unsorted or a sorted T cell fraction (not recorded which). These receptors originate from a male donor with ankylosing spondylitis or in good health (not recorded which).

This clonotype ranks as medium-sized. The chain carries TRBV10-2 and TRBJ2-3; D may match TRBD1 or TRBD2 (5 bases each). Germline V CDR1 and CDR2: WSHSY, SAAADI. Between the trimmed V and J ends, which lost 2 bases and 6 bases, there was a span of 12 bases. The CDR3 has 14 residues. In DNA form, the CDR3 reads TGCGCCAGCAGTGAGAGGGCCAGGGAGGATACGCAGTATTTT. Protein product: CASSERAREDTQYF.

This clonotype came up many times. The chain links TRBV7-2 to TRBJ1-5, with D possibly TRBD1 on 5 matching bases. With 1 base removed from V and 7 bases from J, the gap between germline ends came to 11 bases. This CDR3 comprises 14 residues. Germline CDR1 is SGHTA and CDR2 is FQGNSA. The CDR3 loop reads CASSLGGRNQPQHF. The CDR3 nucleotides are TGTGCCAGCAGCTTAGGGGGCAGGAACCAGCCCCAGCATTTT.

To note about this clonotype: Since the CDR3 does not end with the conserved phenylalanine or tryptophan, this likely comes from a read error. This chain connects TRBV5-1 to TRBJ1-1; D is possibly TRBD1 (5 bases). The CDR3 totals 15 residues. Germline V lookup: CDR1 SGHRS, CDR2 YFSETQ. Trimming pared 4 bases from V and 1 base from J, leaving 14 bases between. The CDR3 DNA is TGCGCCAGCAGCCCCCAGCCGGGGACGAACACTGAAGCTTTCTTA. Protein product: CASSPQPGTNTEAFL.

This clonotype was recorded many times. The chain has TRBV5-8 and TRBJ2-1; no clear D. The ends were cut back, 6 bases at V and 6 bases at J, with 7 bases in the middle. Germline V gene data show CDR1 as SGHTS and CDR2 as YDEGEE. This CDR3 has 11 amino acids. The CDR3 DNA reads TGTGCCAGCATGAACTTCAATGAGCAGTTCTTC. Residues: CASMNFNEQFF.

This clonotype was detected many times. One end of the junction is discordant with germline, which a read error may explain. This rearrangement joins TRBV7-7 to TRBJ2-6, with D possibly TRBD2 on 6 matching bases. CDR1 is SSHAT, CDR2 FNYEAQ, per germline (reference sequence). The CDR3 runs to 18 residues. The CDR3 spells CASSLESGVQSGANVLTF. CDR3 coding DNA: TGTGCTAGCAGCCTTGAGTCGGGAGTTCAGTCTGGGGCCAACGTCCTGACTTTC.

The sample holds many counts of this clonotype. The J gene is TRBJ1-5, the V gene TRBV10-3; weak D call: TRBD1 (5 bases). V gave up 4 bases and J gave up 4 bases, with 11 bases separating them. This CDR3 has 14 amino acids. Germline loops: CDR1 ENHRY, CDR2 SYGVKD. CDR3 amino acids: CAISGDGGNQPQHF. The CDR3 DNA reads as TGTGCCATCAGTGGGGACGGCGGGAATCAGCCCCAGCATTTT.

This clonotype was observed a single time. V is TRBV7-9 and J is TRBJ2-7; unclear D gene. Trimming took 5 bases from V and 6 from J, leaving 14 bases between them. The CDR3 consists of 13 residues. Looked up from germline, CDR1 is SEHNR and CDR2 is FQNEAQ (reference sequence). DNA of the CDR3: TGTGCCAGCAGCCCCCGGGTCGGCTGCGAGCAGTACTTC. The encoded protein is CASSPRVGCEQYF.

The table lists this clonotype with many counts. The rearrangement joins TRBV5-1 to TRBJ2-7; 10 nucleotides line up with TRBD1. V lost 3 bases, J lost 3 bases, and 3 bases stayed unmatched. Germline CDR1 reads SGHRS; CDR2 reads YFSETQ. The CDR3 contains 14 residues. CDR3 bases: TGCGCCAGCAGCTCTGGACAGGGGGACTACGAGCAGTACTTC. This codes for CASSSGQGDYEQYF.